This T cell receptor (beta chain) was identified in a study of cytomegalovirus exposure and HLA in healthy donors. Whole-study findings and limits: Analysis performed later found more than 15,000 TCR beta sequences associated with HLA alleles at 0.05 false discovery rate. The number of N-insertions in an Asian-associated ancestry cluster was reportedly below the roughly 620-donor mean in a later analysis.

The PCR employed 60 Vbeta primers together with 13 Jbeta primers. Only in-frame clones appear in the TCRdb table, and some are missing; sequencing was by immunoSEQ multiplex PCR. The sample is made up of 50,000 or so clones, and the top ten hold approximately 10% of it. A remark on this clone: Its cognate antigen is unknown. The same CDR3 is also encoded by other DNA sequences in this sample.

Looked up from germline, CDR1 is MDHEN and CDR2 is SYDVKM. J gave up 4 bases and V 3 bases, and 5 bases lay outside the gene matches. This CDR3 spans 16 amino acids. The TCR was taken from a man over 45 in good health and CMV-seropositive. The sample consisted of PBMCs. The chain joins TRBV28 to TRBJ1-5, with 11 bases matching TRBD1. The CDR3: CASSLFGQGANQPQHF. The CDR3 bases are TGTGCCAGCAGTTTGTTTGGACAGGGGGCTAATCAGCCCCAGCATTTT.